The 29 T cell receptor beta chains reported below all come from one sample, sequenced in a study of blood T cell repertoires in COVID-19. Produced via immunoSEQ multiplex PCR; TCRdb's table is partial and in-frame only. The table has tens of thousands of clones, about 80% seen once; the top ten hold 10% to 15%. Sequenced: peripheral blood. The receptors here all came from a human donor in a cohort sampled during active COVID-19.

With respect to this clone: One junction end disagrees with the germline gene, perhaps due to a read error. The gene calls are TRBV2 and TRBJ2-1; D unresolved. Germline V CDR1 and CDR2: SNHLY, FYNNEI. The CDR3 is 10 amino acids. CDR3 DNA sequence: TGTGCCAGCAGTGATGCGACGGCGGTCTTC. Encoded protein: CASSDATAVF.

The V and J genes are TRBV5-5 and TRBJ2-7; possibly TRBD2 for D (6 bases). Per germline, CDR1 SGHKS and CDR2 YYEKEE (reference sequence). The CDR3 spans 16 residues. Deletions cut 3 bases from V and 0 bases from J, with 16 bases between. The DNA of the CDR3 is TGTGCCAGCAGCTGGCGGGGCGGTACTAGCTCCTACGAGCAGTACTTC. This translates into CASSWRGGTSSYEQYF.

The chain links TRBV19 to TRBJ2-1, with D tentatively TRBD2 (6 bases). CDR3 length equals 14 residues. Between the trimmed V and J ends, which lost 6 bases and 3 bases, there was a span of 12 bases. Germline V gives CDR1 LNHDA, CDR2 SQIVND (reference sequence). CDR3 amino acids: CASSRGNNYNEQFF. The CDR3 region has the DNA TGTGCCAGTAGCCGCGGGAATAACTACAATGAGCAGTTCTTC.

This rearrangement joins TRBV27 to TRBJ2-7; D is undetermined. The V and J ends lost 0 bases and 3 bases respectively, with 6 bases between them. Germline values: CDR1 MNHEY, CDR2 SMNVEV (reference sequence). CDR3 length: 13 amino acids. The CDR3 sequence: CASSLSSRYEQYF. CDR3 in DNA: TGTGCCAGCAGTTTATCATCCCGCTACGAGCAGTACTTC.

CDR3: CASTPGLAGALYEQYF. The DNA for the CDR3 is TGTGCCAGCACCCCGGGACTAGCGGGAGCCCTATACGAGCAGTACTTC. The V and J genes are TRBV6-2 or TRBV6-3 and TRBJ2-7; 14 bases agree with TRBD2. The CDR3 is 16 residues long. Trimming took 7 bases from V and 4 from J; bases not matched to a gene: 9. The V gene's germline CDR1 is MNHEY and CDR2 SVGEGT.

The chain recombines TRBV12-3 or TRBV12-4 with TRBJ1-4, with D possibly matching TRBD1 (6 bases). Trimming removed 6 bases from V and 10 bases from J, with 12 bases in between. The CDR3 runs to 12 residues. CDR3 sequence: CASRTGGPKLFF. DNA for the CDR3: TGTGCCAGCAGAACCGGGGGGCCAAAACTGTTTTTT.

In DNA form, the CDR3 reads TGTGCCAGCAGATCAGGGTATCAAGAGACCCAGTACTTC. Its translation is CASRSGYQETQYF. This chain joins TRBV7-9 and TRBJ2-5; maybe TRBD1 (5 bases). Germline CDR1 is SEHNR and CDR2 is FQNEAQ (reference sequence). The CDR3 totals 13 residues. With 6 bases removed from V and 2 bases from J, the gap between germline ends came to 10 bases.

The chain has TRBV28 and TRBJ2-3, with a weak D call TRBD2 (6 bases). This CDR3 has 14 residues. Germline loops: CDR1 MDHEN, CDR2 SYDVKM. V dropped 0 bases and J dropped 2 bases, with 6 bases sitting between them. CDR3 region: CASSLWDYTDTQYF. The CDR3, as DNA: TGTGCCAGCAGTTTATGGGACTACACAGATACGCAGTATTTT.

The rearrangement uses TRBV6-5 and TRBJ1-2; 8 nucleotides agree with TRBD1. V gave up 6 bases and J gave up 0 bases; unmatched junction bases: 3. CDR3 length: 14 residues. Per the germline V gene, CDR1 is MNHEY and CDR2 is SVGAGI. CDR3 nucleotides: TGTGCCAGCAGAACGACAGGGGCTAACTATGGCTACACCTTC. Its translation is CASRTTGANYGYTF.

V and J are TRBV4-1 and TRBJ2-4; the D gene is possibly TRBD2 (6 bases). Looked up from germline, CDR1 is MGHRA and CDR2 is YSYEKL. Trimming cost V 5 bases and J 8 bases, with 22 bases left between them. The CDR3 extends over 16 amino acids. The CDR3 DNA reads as TGCGCCAGCAGCGCGACCTATAGCAGCGGGTTGGACATTCAGTACTTC. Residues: CASSATYSSGLDIQYF.

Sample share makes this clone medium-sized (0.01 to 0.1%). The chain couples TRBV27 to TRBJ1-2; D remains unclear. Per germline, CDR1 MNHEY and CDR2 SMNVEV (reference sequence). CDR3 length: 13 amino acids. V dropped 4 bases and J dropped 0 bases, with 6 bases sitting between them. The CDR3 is CASSSRPNYGYTF. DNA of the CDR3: TGTGCCAGCAGTTCGAGGCCTAACTATGGCTACACCTTC.

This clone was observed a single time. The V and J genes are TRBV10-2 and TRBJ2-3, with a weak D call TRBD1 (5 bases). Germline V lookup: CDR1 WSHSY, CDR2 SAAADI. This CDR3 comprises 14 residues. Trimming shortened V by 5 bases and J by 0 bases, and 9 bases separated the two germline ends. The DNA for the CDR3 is TGCGCCAGCAGTTCACGACAGAGCACAGATACGCAGTATTTT. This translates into CASSSRQSTDTQYF.

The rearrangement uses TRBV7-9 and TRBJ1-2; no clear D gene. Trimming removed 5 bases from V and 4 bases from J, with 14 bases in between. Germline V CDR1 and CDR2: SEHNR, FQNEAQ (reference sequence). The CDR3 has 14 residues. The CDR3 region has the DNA TGTGCCAGCAGCCCCCCGGAGAGACGCTATGGCTACACCTTC. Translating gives CASSPPERRYGYTF.

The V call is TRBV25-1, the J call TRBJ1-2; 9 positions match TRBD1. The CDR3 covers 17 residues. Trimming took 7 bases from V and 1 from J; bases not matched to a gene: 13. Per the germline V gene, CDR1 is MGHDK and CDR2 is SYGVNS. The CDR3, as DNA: TGTGCCAGCACGGCCTCGGGACAGGGACCAGTTAACTATGGCTACACCTTC. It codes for CASTASGQGPVNYGYTF.

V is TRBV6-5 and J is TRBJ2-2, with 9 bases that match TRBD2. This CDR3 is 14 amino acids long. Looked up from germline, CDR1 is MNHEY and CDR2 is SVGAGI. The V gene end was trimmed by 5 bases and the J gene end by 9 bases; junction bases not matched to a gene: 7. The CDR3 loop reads CASSPGLARRELFF. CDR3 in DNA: TGTGCCAGCAGTCCAGGACTAGCGCGAAGGGAGCTGTTTTTT.

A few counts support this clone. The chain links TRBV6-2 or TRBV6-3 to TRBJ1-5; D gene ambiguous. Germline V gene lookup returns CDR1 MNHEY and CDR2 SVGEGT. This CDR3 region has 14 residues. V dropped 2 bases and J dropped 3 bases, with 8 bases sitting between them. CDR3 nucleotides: TGTGCCAGCAGTTACCTCGGGATCAATCAGCCCCAGCATTTT. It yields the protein CASSYLGINQPQHF.

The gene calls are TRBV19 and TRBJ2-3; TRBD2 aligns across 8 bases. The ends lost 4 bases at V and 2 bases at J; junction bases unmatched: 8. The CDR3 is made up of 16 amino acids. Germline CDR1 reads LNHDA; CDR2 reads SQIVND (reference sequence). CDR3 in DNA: TGTGCCAGTAGTACCCAAGCGGGAGCCTCCACAGATACGCAGTATTTT. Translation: CASSTQAGASTDTQYF. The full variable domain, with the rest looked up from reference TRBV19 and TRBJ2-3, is DGGITQSPKYLFRKEGQNVTLSCEQNLNHDAMYWYRQDPGQGLRLIYYSQIVNDFQKGDIAEGYSVSREKKESFPLTVTSAQKNPTAFYLCASSTQAGASTDTQYFGPGTRLTVL.

For the CDR3, the DNA is TGTGCCAGCAGCTTAGCCGTTCGCGGCGGCCCTAGCACAGATACGCAGTATTTT. This gives the protein CASSLAVRGGPSTDTQYF. V gene TRBV7-2 combines with J gene TRBJ2-3; D unclear. This CDR3 has 18 residues. V gave up 0 bases and J gave up 0 bases, with 16 bases separating them. Germline assignment: CDR1 SGHTA and CDR2 FQGNSA.

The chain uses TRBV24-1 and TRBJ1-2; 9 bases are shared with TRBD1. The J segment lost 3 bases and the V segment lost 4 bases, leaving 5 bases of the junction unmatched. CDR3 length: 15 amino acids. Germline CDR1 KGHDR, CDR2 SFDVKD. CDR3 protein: CATSDRTGVYYGYTF. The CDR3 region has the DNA TGTGCCACCAGTGACCGGACAGGGGTCTACTATGGCTACACCTTC.

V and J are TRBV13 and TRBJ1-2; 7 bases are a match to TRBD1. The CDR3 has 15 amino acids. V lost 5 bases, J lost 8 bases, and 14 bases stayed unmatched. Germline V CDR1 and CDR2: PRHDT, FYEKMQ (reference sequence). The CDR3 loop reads CASSRLTPTGHGYTF. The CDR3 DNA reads TGTGCCAGCAGCCGCCTCACCCCGACAGGGCACGGCTACACCTTC.

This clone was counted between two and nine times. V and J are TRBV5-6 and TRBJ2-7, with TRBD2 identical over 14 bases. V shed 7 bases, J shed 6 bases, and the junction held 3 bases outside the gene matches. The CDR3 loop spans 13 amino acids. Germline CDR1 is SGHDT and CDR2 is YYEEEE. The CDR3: CASRLAGGSEQYF. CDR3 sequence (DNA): TGTGCCAGCCGACTAGCGGGAGGGTCCGAGCAGTACTTC.

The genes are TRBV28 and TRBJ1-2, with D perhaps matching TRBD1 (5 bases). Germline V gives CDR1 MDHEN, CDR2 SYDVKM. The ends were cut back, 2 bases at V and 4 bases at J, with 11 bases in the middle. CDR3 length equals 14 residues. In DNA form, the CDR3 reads TGTGCCAGCAGTTTACCCCAGGGACTCTATGGCTACACCTTC. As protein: CASSLPQGLYGYTF.

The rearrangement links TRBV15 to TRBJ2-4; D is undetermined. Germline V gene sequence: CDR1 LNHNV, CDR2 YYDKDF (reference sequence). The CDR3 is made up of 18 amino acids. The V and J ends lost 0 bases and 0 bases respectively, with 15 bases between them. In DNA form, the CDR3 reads TGTGCCACCAGCAGAGATCTGGGCCAGCAAATAGCCAAAAACATTCAGTACTTC. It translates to CATSRDLGQQIAKNIQYF.

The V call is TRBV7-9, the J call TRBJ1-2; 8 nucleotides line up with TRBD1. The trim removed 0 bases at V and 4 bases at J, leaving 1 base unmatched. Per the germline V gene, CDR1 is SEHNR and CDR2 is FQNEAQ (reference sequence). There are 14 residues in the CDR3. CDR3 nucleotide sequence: TGTGCCAGCAGCTTAGCTGACAGGGGCTATGGCTACACCTTC. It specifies CASSLADRGYGYTF.

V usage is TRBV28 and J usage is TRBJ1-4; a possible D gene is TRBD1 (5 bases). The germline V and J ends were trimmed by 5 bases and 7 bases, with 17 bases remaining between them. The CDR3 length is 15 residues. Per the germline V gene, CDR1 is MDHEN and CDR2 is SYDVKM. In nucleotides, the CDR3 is TGTGCCAGCAGTCCAAGGGCGGGACCGGTTGAAAAACTGTTTTTT. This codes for CASSPRAGPVEKLFF.

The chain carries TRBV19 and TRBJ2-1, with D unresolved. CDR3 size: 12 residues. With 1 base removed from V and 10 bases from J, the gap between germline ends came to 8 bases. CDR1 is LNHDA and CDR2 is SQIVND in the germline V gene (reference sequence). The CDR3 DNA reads TGTGCCAGTAGTATAGCAGCTAGGGAGCAGTTCTTC. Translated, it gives CASSIAAREQFF.

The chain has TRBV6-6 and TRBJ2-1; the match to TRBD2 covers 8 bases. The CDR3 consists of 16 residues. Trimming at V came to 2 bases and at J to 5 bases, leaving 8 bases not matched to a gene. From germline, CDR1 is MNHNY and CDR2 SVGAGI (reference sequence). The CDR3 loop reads CASSYPTGSGDNEQFF. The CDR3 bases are TGTGCCAGCAGTTACCCTACTGGTAGCGGGGACAATGAGCAGTTCTTC.

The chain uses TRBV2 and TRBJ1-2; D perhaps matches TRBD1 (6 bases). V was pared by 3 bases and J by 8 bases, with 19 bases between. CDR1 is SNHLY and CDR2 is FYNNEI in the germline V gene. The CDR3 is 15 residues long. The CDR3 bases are TGTGCCAGCAGTGATCAGGGGCCGGCGAATCGGGGCTACACCTTC. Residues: CASSDQGPANRGYTF. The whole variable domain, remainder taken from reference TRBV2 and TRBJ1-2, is EPEVTQTPSHQVTQMGQEVILRCVPISNHLYFYWYRQILGQKVEFLVSFYNNEISEKSEIFDDQFSVERPDGSNFTLKIRSTKLEDSAMYFCASSDQGPANRGYTFGSGTRLTVV.

The CDR3 DNA reads as TGTGCCAGCAGGGAATCCGGGACAGGGACCTACGAGCAGTACTTC. It encodes CASRESGTGTYEQYF. The chain couples TRBV28 to TRBJ2-7; 9 nucleotides line up with TRBD1. Germline V gene sequence: CDR1 MDHEN, CDR2 SYDVKM. The CDR3 length is 15 residues. The V gene end was trimmed by 6 bases and the J gene end by 2 bases; junction bases not matched to a gene: 8.